A few counts support the clone carrying this T cell receptor (beta chain). Through a sample-barcoded 5' primer and a J-beta primer mix, a second PCR was run for roughly 6 to 11 cycles. TCRdb processed the 5' RACE reads anew with MiXCR; each CDR3 protein has one entry. Altogether 1 million to 1.2 million distinct CDR3 sequences are present, roughly two fifths being singletons, with the ten largest covering around 13%. V lost 2 bases to trimming and J lost 5 bases, with 12 bases between them. The CDR3 sequence is 14 residues long. Germline CDR1 and CDR2: SGHNT and YENEEA. This entry belongs to a study of blood T cells in healthy people across ages.

The V gene is TRBV11-3, the J gene TRBJ1-1; perhaps TRBD1 as D (6 bases). The TCR sequence derives from a man younger than 35 in good health. Sequenced material: blood. In DNA form, the CDR3 reads TGTGCCAGCAGCTTACGGGGGCTAGATACTGAAGCTTTCTTT. Its protein product is CASSLRGLDTEAFF. The full variable domain, with the rest looked up from reference TRBV11-3 and TRBJ1-1, is EAGVVQSPRYKIIEKKQPVAFWCNPISGHNTLYWYLQNLGQGPELLIRYENEEAVDDSQLPKDRFSAERLKGVDSTLKIQPAELGDSAVYLCASSLRGLDTEAFFGQGTRLTVV.